The 5 T cell receptor beta chains in this list originate from one sample, sequenced in a study of early T cells in non-severe SARS-CoV-2 infection. TCRdb independently ran MiXCR on the 5' RACE reads; one entry per CDR3 protein. Of 70,000 or so distinct CDR3 sequences listed, roughly 13% are singletons. The source material was whole blood. The receptors here all came from an adult who was a healthcare worker with PCR-confirmed SARS-CoV-2 infection or an uninfected control (not recorded which).

This clonotype ranks as medium-sized. The CDR3 sequence is CASSLTGGLNYGYTF. DNA for the CDR3: TGTGCCAGCAGTTTGACAGGGGGCCTTAACTATGGCTACACCTTC. The chain has TRBV6-5 and TRBJ1-2; the match to TRBD1 covers 10 bases. There are 15 residues in the CDR3. J lost 1 base, V lost 4 bases, and 3 bases had no gene match. Per germline, CDR1 MNHEY and CDR2 SVGAGI.

There are a few counts of this clonotype. This chain connects TRBV2 to TRBJ2-2; the D is unclear. Germline V gene sequence: CDR1 SNHLY, CDR2 FYNNEI. V was shortened by 5 bases and J by 1 base, with 14 bases between the two germline ends. The length of the CDR3 is 16 residues. CDR3 DNA: TGTGCCAGCAGTCTCCAGGCCGTTGGGAACACCGGGGAGCTGTTTTTT. Protein: CASSLQAVGNTGELFF.

The table lists this clonotype with a few counts. The chain has TRBV20-1 and TRBJ1-4; unclear D gene. Germline CDR1 reads DFQATT; CDR2 reads SNEGSKA (reference sequence). Trimming removed 1 base from V and 0 bases from J, with 6 bases in between. This CDR3 is 14 amino acids long. CDR3 bases: TGCAGTGCTAGAGGCGGAGCAACTAATGAAAAACTGTTTTTT. Translating gives CSARGGATNEKLFF.

This clonotype was detected only a few times. The chain links TRBV12-3 or TRBV12-4 to TRBJ1-1; 7 nucleotides match TRBD1. V shed 6 bases and J 0 bases; nucleotides not matched to a gene: 7. The CDR3 loop spans 15 amino acids. The CDR3 DNA sequence: TGTGCCAGCAGGCGCCCGGGACAGATGAACACTGAAGCTTTCTTT. It codes for CASRRPGQMNTEAFF.

A few counts support this clonotype. The genes are TRBV5-1 and TRBJ2-1, with TRBD1 as a possible D gene (5 bases). There are 15 residues in the CDR3. Trimming removed 0 bases at V and 5 bases at J, with 12 bases between. Per the germline V gene, CDR1 is SGHRS and CDR2 is YFSETQ. The CDR3 is CASSLGAQENNEQFF. The CDR3 DNA reads TGCGCCAGCAGCTTGGGGGCACAGGAGAACAATGAGCAGTTCTTC.